This entry describes one T cell receptor beta chain. Its antigen is not known. This sample was taken from a study of T cell clones after liver transplantation. The overall study: A pre-transplant mixed lymphocyte reaction with TCRbeta sequencing defined graft-donor-reactive clones followed in post-transplant blood. Findings and caveats of the study: Post-transplant time points were not standardized, so conclusions are preliminary. In a couple of subjects, few donor cells limited the measurable donor-reactive repertoire.

TCRdb's table, derived via immunoSEQ multiplex PCR, lists solely in-frame clones and lacks some. Of roughly 100,000 clones in the sample, approximately 79% are singletons; the top ten hold about 2.8%. CD3+CD4+ and CD3+CD8+ cells were FACS-sorted from thawed unstimulated PBMCs. The CDR3 is made up of 16 amino acids. V gave up 3 bases and J gave up 0 bases, with 11 bases separating them. In germline, CDR1 is WNHNN, CDR2 SYGVQD (reference sequence). The chain recombines TRBV10-1 with TRBJ1-4; D gene uncertain. The source is a human patient who received a liver transplant. Some T cells may have originated in the graft donor. The material sequenced was CD4+ T cells from blood, taken roughly 50 months after liver transplant. The CDR3: CASSDTSPTTNEKLFF. In DNA, the CDR3 is TGCGCCAGCAGTGACACCTCTCCAACAACTAATGAAAAACTGTTTTTT.